The 16 T cell receptor beta chains below come from one sample, sequenced in a study of cytomegalovirus exposure and HLA in healthy donors. PCR was performed using 60 Vbeta and 13 Jbeta primers. Method: immunoSEQ multiplex PCR; TCRdb's copy keeps in-frame clones and lacks some. The repertoire consists of tens of thousands of clones, with about 66% occurring once and the leading ten covering under 2.5%. The sample was PBMCs. The receptors come from a man aged 30-40 years in good health and CMV-seronegative.

A few counts support this clone. The J gene is TRBJ2-2, the V gene TRBV2; 7 nucleotides line up with TRBD1. V shed 7 bases, J shed 7 bases, and the junction held 9 bases outside the gene matches. The CDR3 is 14 amino acids. Germline V gene lookup returns CDR1 SNHLY and CDR2 FYNNEI. The CDR3 is CASTLITGVGELFF. The CDR3 nucleotides are TGTGCCAGCACCTTAATCACAGGGGTCGGGGAGCTGTTTTTT.

V gene TRBV2 combines with J gene TRBJ2-1; D may be TRBD1 (6 bases). V lost 6 bases and J lost 16, with 25 bases in between. The CDR3 extends over 14 amino acids. Germline loops: CDR1 SNHLY, CDR2 FYNNEI. The CDR3 nucleotides read TGTGCCAGCAGCAACCCACAAAATAGGGGGATTCAATTCTTC. This encodes CASSNPQNRGIQFF.

This rearrangement joins TRBV28 to TRBJ1-4, with 8 positions matching TRBD1. Germline V gene data show CDR1 as MDHEN and CDR2 as SYDVKM. Trimming took 2 bases from V and 7 from J; bases not matched to a gene: 9. The CDR3 spans 16 residues. Here the CDR3 reads CASSLRTGLGFEKLFF. The CDR3 DNA reads TGTGCCAGCAGTTTACGGACAGGGCTGGGCTTTGAAAAACTGTTTTTT.

The chain recombines TRBV4-1 with TRBJ2-7, with TRBD2 matching over 10 bases. Germline CDR1 reads MGHRA; CDR2 reads YSYEKL. This CDR3 region has 15 residues. Losses at the gene ends were 4 bases for V and 3 bases for J; bases not matched to a gene: 6. The CDR3 loop is CASSRASGSVYEQYF. CDR3 sequence (DNA): TGCGCCAGCAGCCGAGCTAGCGGGAGTGTCTACGAGCAGTACTTC.

V and J are TRBV7-2 and TRBJ1-2; perhaps TRBD1 as D (5 bases). This CDR3 has 14 residues. V was pared by 7 bases and J by 5 bases, with 17 bases between. From germline, CDR1 is SGHTA and CDR2 FQGNSA. The CDR3 sequence: CASTLTQTVYGYTF. CDR3 DNA sequence: TGTGCCAGCACATTAACCCAGACAGTTTATGGCTACACCTTC. Looking up the rest from reference TRBV7-2 and TRBJ1-2 gives the full variable domain: GAGVSQSPSNKVTEKGKDVELRCDPISGHTALYWYRQSLGQGLEFLIYFQGNSAPDKSGLPSDRFSAERTGGSVSTLTIQRTQQEDSAVYLCASTLTQTVYGYTFGSGTRLTVV.

The rearrangement links TRBV6-1 to TRBJ1-6; TRBD1 matches at 8 bases. V was clipped by 8 bases and J by 5 bases; unmatched bases: 8. The germline V gene encodes CDR1 MNHNS and CDR2 SASEGT. This CDR3 has 15 amino acids. DNA of the CDR3: TGTGCCAGCTCGGACAGGGACGGAGATAATTCACCCCTCCACTTT. Translated: CASSDRDGDNSPLHF.

This chain joins TRBV7-9 and TRBJ2-1; no clear D. Per the germline V gene, CDR1 is SEHNR and CDR2 is FQNEAQ (reference sequence). The CDR3 runs to 12 residues. Deletions cut 3 bases from V and 5 bases from J, with 5 bases between. This CDR3 reads CASSFQDNEQFF. The DNA for the CDR3 is TGTGCCAGCAGCTTCCAGGACAATGAGCAGTTCTTC.

The chain employs TRBV6-5 and TRBJ2-5, with no clear D. Trimming pared 2 bases from V and 4 bases from J, leaving 2 bases between. This CDR3 spans 11 amino acids. Germline CDR1 MNHEY, CDR2 SVGAGI. This CDR3 reads CASSYLETQYF. The CDR3 DNA follows: TGTGCCAGCAGTTACCTAGAGACCCAGTACTTC.

V and J are TRBV29-1 and TRBJ1-1, with D hard to call. The CDR3 has 11 amino acids. The V gene lost 8 bases and the J gene lost 5 bases, with 12 bases spanning the gap. CDR1 SQVTM and CDR2 ANQGSEA come from the germline V gene. CDR3 residues: CSIILSTEAFF. CDR3 DNA sequence: TGCAGCATTATCCTTTCTACTGAAGCTTTCTTT.

The rearrangement links TRBV18 to TRBJ2-3, with D unresolved. This CDR3 has 18 amino acids. Per the germline V gene, CDR1 is KGHSH and CDR2 is LQKENI. The V end lost 4 bases, the J end lost 1 base, and 21 bases lay between the germline ends. The DNA for the CDR3 is TGTGCCAGCTCACGTAACGCCTACGACACCCAAGGCACAGATACGCAGTATTTT. Its translation: CASSRNAYDTQGTDTQYF.

The gene calls are TRBV5-1 and TRBJ1-2; 8 bases agree with TRBD1. The length of the CDR3 is 14 residues. The germline gives CDR1 SGHRS, CDR2 YFSETQ. V shed 4 bases and J 8 bases; nucleotides not matched to a gene: 10. CDR3 sequence: CASSHEGTGDGYTF. The DNA of the CDR3 is TGCGCCAGCAGCCACGAAGGGACAGGAGACGGCTACACCTTC. Variable domain in full (rest from reference TRBV5-1 and TRBJ1-2): KAGVTQTPRYLIKTRGQQVTLSCSPISGHRSVSWYQQTPGQGLQFLFEYFSETQRNKGNFPGRFSGRQFSNSRSEMNVSTLELGDSALYLCASSHEGTGDGYTFGSGTRLTVV.

The chain carries TRBV7-3 and TRBJ1-1; no clear D gene. The V end was cut by 5 bases, the J end by 5 bases, with 12 bases between. This CDR3 spans 13 amino acids. Germline CDR1 is SGHTA and CDR2 is FQGTGA. CDR3: CASSLSQRTEAFF. Here the CDR3 DNA reads TGTGCCAGCAGCCTTTCCCAACGGACTGAAGCTTTCTTT. The full variable domain, rest sourced from reference TRBV7-3 and TRBJ1-1, is GAGVSQTPSNKVTEKGKYVELRCDPISGHTALYWYRQSLGQGPEFLIYFQGTGAADDSGLPNDRFFAVRPEGSVSTLKIQRTERGDSAVYLCASSLSQRTEAFFGQGTRLTVV.

This clone has only a few counts. V usage is TRBV7-7 and J usage is TRBJ2-1; 7 bases fit TRBD2. The J segment lost 2 bases and the V segment lost 4 bases, leaving 8 bases of the junction unmatched. CDR1 and CDR2 from the germline V gene are SSHAT and FNYEAQ (reference sequence). CDR3 size: 16 residues. The CDR3 sequence is CASSSGGPGPYNEQFF. Here the CDR3 DNA reads TGTGCCAGCAGCTCGGGAGGCCCGGGCCCCTACAATGAGCAGTTCTTC.

The rearrangement joins TRBV29-1 to TRBJ2-1; D is possibly TRBD1 (6 bases). The CDR3 sequence is 12 residues long. The V and J ends lost 4 bases and 6 bases respectively, with 10 bases between them. The germline gives CDR1 SQVTM, CDR2 ANQGSEA. The CDR3 coding sequence is TGCAGCGTTGTGGGGACACTCAATGAGCAGTTCTTC. This codes for CSVVGTLNEQFF.

The CDR3 coding sequence is TGTGCCAGTAGTAGGCGGATGAACACTGAAGCTTTCTTT. It translates to CASSRRMNTEAFF. V gene TRBV19 combines with J gene TRBJ1-1; no clear D. The CDR3 runs to 13 residues. Germline CDR1 and CDR2: LNHDA and SQIVND (reference sequence). Trimming stripped 4 bases from V and 0 bases from J, with 6 bases between.

The gene calls are TRBV6-5 and TRBJ2-1; TRBD2 matches at 8 bases. The ends lost 6 bases at V and 8 bases at J; junction bases unmatched: 12. CDR1 and CDR2 from the germline V gene are MNHEY and SVGAGI. The CDR3 extends over 15 amino acids. CDR3 DNA: TGTGCCAGCAGCCGCCAAGCGGGGGTTATGCATGAGCAGTTCTTC. Amino acids: CASSRQAGVMHEQFF.